This TCR beta chain stems from a study of cytomegalovirus exposure and HLA in healthy donors. The PCR was carried out with 60 Vbeta primers and 13 Jbeta primers. Data came from immunoSEQ multiplex PCR; TCRdb stores just in-frame clones and leaves some out. The table records roughly 190,000 clones, 75% to 90% of them present only once. A word on this clone: Its antigen is not known. Other nucleotide sequences from this sample produce the same CDR3.

Overall study results and limits: More clonal expansion characterized HLA-associated TCR beta chains than equally common others in a later analysis.

This CDR3 comprises 13 residues. The germline V gene encodes CDR1 MDHEN and CDR2 SYDVKM. Trimming pared 3 bases from V and 3 bases from J, leaving 9 bases between. Material for sequencing was PBMCs. V gene TRBV28 combines with J gene TRBJ2-7, with D possibly matching TRBD2 (6 bases). The sequence came from a woman under 30 in good health and CMV-seronegative. CDR3 region: CASSFAGSYEQYF. The CDR3 DNA follows: TGTGCCAGCAGTTTCGCGGGAAGCTACGAGCAGTACTTC.